This TCR beta chain was documented in a study of T cell responses to AZD1222 COVID-19 vaccine. V was trimmed by 0 bases and J by 8 bases, leaving 16 bases between them. This CDR3 region has 15 residues. CDR1 MNHEY and CDR2 SVGAGI come from the germline V gene. Sequencing was performed with immunoSEQ multiplex PCR; in TCRdb, only in-frame clones are kept and a portion is missing. The sample yields about 190,000 clones, roughly 91% seen once. The source is an adult in good health. The sample here was peripheral blood, taken on day 0 of AZD1222 vaccination. The chain recombines TRBV6-5 with TRBJ1-2; D is perhaps TRBD1 (5 bases). The CDR3 loop is CASSYSTQGFGGYTF. In DNA, the CDR3 is TGTGCCAGCAGTTACTCGACCCAGGGTTTTGGGGGCTACACCTTC.